Following are 10 T cell receptor beta chains from one sample sequenced in a study of shared clonotypes between healthy human individuals. Some clones are missing from TCRdb's copy, which holds only in-frame ones; the method was immunoSEQ multiplex PCR. Among over 2,000,000 clones listed, around 93% were seen once. Selected positively for CCR7 and CD45RO-negative, naive CD8 cells excluded terminally differentiated effector memory CD45RA+ cells. Specimen: naive CD8+ T cells from PBMCs. The receptor set was obtained from a man aged 18 to 29 in good health. Some clones in this sample may be carry-over from other donors' samples.

This clone was observed a few times. V gene TRBV19 combines with J gene TRBJ2-1; D remains ambiguous. Germline CDR1 is LNHDA and CDR2 is SQIVND (reference sequence). V was trimmed by 6 bases and J by 0 bases, leaving 15 bases between them. There are 16 residues in the CDR3. Here the CDR3 reads CASSSLTVLSYNEQFF. The CDR3 coding sequence is TGTGCCAGTAGCTCACTAACAGTCCTCTCCTACAATGAGCAGTTCTTC.

The chain recombines TRBV7-9 with TRBJ2-7; D is perhaps TRBD2 (6 bases). Germline CDR1 reads SEHNR; CDR2 reads FQNEAQ (reference sequence). Trimming shortened V by 5 bases and J by 3 bases, and 11 bases separated the two germline ends. The CDR3 has 13 residues. The CDR3 sequence: CASSPGDFYEQYF. The CDR3 DNA reads TGTGCCAGCAGCCCCGGGGACTTCTACGAGCAGTACTTC. Looking up the rest from reference TRBV7-9 and TRBJ2-7 gives the full variable domain: DTGVSQNPRHKITKRGQNVTFRCDPISEHNRLYWYRQTLGQGPEFLTYFQNEAQLEKSRLLSDRFSAERPKGSFSTLEIQRTEQGDSAMYLCASSPGDFYEQYFGPGTRLTVT.

The chain joins TRBV14 to TRBJ2-1, with TRBD2 as a possible D gene (5 bases). V lost 2 bases and J lost 0, with 14 bases in between. The germline CDR1 and CDR2 sequences are SGHDN and FVKESK. This CDR3 region has 17 residues. Here the CDR3 reads CASSQSQRRSSYNEQFF. CDR3 coding DNA: TGTGCCAGCAGCCAAAGTCAGCGGAGGAGCTCCTACAATGAGCAGTTCTTC.

The chain uses TRBV5-8 and TRBJ2-7; D may be TRBD1 (5 bases). Germline assignment: CDR1 SGHTS and CDR2 YDEGEE. There are 14 residues in the CDR3. V lost 2 bases, J lost 2 bases, and 11 bases lay in between. CDR3 bases: TGTGCCAGCAGCTTCGCAGGGATCCCCTACGAGCAGTACTTC. Its translation: CASSFAGIPYEQYF.

The rearrangement joins TRBV5-5 to TRBJ1-5, with D uncertain. CDR1 is SGHKS, CDR2 YYEKEE, per germline (reference sequence). The CDR3 totals 16 residues. V dropped 5 bases and J dropped 0 bases, with 15 bases sitting between them. As DNA, the CDR3 is TGTGCCAGCAGAGATGGAGGGTTGTATAGCAATCAGCCCCAGCATTTT. Its protein is CASRDGGLYSNQPQHF.

This rearrangement joins TRBV9 to TRBJ2-5; TRBD2 aligns across 7 bases. The ends lost 3 bases at V and 0 bases at J; junction bases unmatched: 2. The CDR3 is 14 amino acids. Germline-derived CDR1 and CDR2 are SGDLS and YYNGEE. The CDR3 DNA sequence: TGTGCCAGCAGCGACCGGGGGGACCAAGAGACCCAGTACTTC. Encoded protein: CASSDRGDQETQYF.

The chain recombines TRBV5-1 with TRBJ2-7, with a weak D call TRBD2 (5 bases). Between the trimmed V and J ends, which lost 4 bases and 0 bases, there was a span of 8 bases. Germline loops: CDR1 SGHRS, CDR2 YFSETQ. The CDR3 is made up of 13 amino acids. In nucleotides, the CDR3 is TGCGCCAGCAGCGGAGGAGCCTCCTACGAGCAGTACTTC. It is translated as CASSGGASYEQYF.

The rearrangement joins TRBV6-9 to TRBJ2-7; 12 bases are a match to TRBD2. In germline, CDR1 is MNHGY, CDR2 SVAAGI. The junction had 20 bases not matched to a gene; V was cut back by 10 bases and J by 1 base. CDR3 length: 19 residues. This chain's CDR3 is CATGGHFGLAGTNSYEQYF. CDR3 in DNA: TGTGCCACCGGGGGACATTTTGGACTAGCGGGAACCAATTCCTACGAGCAGTACTTC.

With regard to this clone: The same CDR3 is also encoded by other DNA sequences in this sample. This chain links TRBV27 with TRBJ2-3; possibly TRBD1 or TRBD2 for D (6 bases each). Germline V gene data show CDR1 as MNHEY and CDR2 as SMNVEV (reference sequence). Between the trimmed V and J ends, which lost 2 bases and 0 bases, there was a span of 9 bases. The CDR3 runs to 15 residues. DNA for the CDR3: TGTGCCAGCAGTTTAGGAGGGGGAAGCACAGATACGCAGTATTTT. Residues: CASSLGGGSTDTQYF.

About this clone itself: The same CDR3 can be traced to other DNA sequences in this sample. The CDR3: CASSFPGGGTEAFF. DNA of the CDR3: TGTGCCAGCAGCTTCCCAGGGGGAGGCACTGAAGCTTTCTTT. The V and J genes are TRBV7-9 and TRBJ1-1, with 7 bases identical to TRBD1. Germline CDR1 is SEHNR and CDR2 is FQNEAQ (reference sequence). The CDR3 has 14 residues. The V segment lost 3 bases and the J segment 4 bases; nucleotides outside the gene matches: 5.